This is a list of T cell receptor beta chains from one sample in a study of identical twins. MiXCR, applied by TCRdb to the 5' RACE reads, yields one record per CDR3 protein. The sample has around 1.7 million distinct CDR3 sequences; less than 35% are singletons. Input material: cord blood. These receptors came from a newborn girl in good health. Each CDR3 is given with its conserved first and last residue. The D gene is left open where the match is weak. Size values are once, few and many counts, or a class for expanded clones, and some rows have none.

j_call v_call clone_size d_call cdr3_aa cdr3_nt
TRBJ2-7 TRBV2 NA TRBD2 CASRYLPLAGEGNEQYF TGTGCCAGCAGATATCTTCCTTTAGCGGGAGAAGGCAATGAGCAGTACTTC
TRBJ2-1 TRBV20-1 few TRBD2 CSARVGGSVYNEQFF TGCAGTGCTAGAGTCGGCGGGAGTGTCTACAATGAGCAGTTCTTC
TRBJ1-2 TRBV29-1 NA NA CSVSGYGYTF TGCAGCGTTTCGGGCTATGGCTACACCTTC
TRBJ2-7 TRBV4-2 few NA CASSQDHVRPTYEQYF TGTGCCAGCAGCCAAGATCATGTCAGGCCGACCTACGAGCAGTACTTC
TRBJ1-1 TRBV5-1 NA NA CASSRGVDTEAFF TGCGCCAGCAGCAGGGGGGTAGACACTGAAGCTTTCTTT
TRBJ2-2 TRBV7-9 few TRBD2 CASSLLAEGKLFF TGTGCCAGCAGCTTACTAGCGGAGGGGAAGCTGTTTTTT
TRBJ2-3 TRBV20-1 few TRBD2 CSARDGAGSTDTQYF TGCAGTGCTAGAGATGGAGCGGGGAGCACAGATACGCAGTATTTT
TRBJ1-6 TRBV20-1 NA TRBD1 CSAVRDRGHNSPLHF TGCAGTGCTGTGCGGGACAGGGGCCATAATTCACCCCTCCACTTT
TRBJ2-7 TRBV12-3/TRBV12-4 NA TRBD1 CASSRRQGARGYEQYF TGTGCCAGCAGTCGGCGACAGGGGGCGCGGGGATACGAGCAGTACTTC
TRBJ1-5 TRBV20-1 NA TRBD1 CSARDVRQGAQPQHF TGCAGTGCTAGAGATGTCCGACAGGGGGCTCAGCCCCAGCATTTT
TRBJ1-2 TRBV6-1 NA TRBD1 CASSEADRGHGYTF TGTGCCAGCAGTGAAGCCGACAGGGGGCATGGCTACACCTTC
TRBJ1-4 TRBV14 few NA CASSQGWGTTNEKLFF TGTGCCAGCAGCCAAGGATGGGGGACAACTAATGAAAAACTGTTTTTT
TRBJ1-2 TRBV27 NA NA CASSLRGKDYGYTF TGTGCCAGCAGTTTGAGGGGAAAGGACTATGGCTACACCTTC
TRBJ1-6 TRBV27 once TRBD1 CASSSIGVPGQGRRSPLHF TGTGCCAGCAGTTCTATAGGGGTCCCGGGACAGGGAAGAAGGTCACCCCTCCACTTT
TRBJ2-3 TRBV19 NA NA CASSPRGGRGTDTQYF TGTGCCAGTAGTCCCCGAGGGGGGCGCGGCACAGATACGCAGTATTTT
TRBJ1-1 TRBV4-1 few TRBD1 CASSLPRDRGKPEAFF TGCGCCAGCAGCCTCCCTAGGGACAGGGGGAAGCCTGAAGCTTTCTTT
TRBJ2-7 TRBV20-1 NA NA CSAPSPSARFSYEQYF TGCAGTGCTCCGTCCCCGTCCGCAAGATTCTCCTACGAGCAGTACTTC
TRBJ2-3 TRBV21-1 few NA CASSKEGTSRGTDTQYF TGTGCCAGCAGCAAAGAGGGGACTAGTCGGGGCACAGATACGCAGTATTTT
TRBJ1-6 TRBV7-9 NA TRBD1 CASSSRDREENSPLHF TGTGCCAGCAGCTCCCGGGACAGGGAAGAGAATTCACCCCTCCACTTT
TRBJ2-3 TRBV7-9 many NA CASSLFLAGPSTDTQYF TGTGCCAGCAGCTTATTTCTTGCGGGACCTAGCACAGATACGCAGTATTTT
TRBJ2-3 TRBV4-2 NA TRBD2 CASSQERWEGGDTQYF TGTGCCAGCAGCCAAGAGAGGTGGGAGGGTGGAGATACGCAGTATTTT
TRBJ1-1 TRBV6-6 few NA CASSYSGHQGNTEAFF TGTGCCAGCAGTTACTCGGGACACCAGGGGAACACTGAAGCTTTCTTT
TRBJ2-1 TRBV20-1 NA TRBD1 CSASTGAISYNEQFF TGCAGTGCTAGTACAGGGGCGATCTCCTACAATGAGCAGTTCTTC
TRBJ1-1 TRBV12-5 NA TRBD1 CASGLSYPDHLTGETEAFF TGTGCTAGTGGTTTGAGTTATCCCGACCACCTCACAGGGGAGACTGAAGCTTTCTTT
TRBJ2-5 TRBV12-3/TRBV12-4 many TRBD1 CASSQTGVGETQYF TGTGCCAGCAGCCAAACAGGGGTGGGGGAGACCCAGTACTTC
TRBJ2-1 TRBV14 few NA CASSQGVRLATRRFF TGTGCCAGCAGCCAAGGAGTGCGTCTAGCAACCCGGCGGTTCTTC
TRBJ2-7 TRBV25-1 NA TRBD1 CASSDSRDRPYEQYF TGTGCCAGCAGTGATTCCCGGGACAGACCCTACGAGCAGTACTTC
TRBJ2-5 TRBV4-2 once TRBD2 CASSSRLTGGQETQYF TGTGCCAGCAGCTCCAGACTAACGGGAGGGCAAGAGACCCAGTACTTC
TRBJ2-4 TRBV20-1 NA NA CSARDPDSSYGQYF TGCAGTGCTAGAGATCCGGATAGCTCCTACGGGCAGTACTTC
TRBJ1-4 TRBV4-1 NA NA CASSRPGLTNEKLFF TGCGCCAGCAGCAGACCGGGGTTAACTAATGAAAAACTGTTTTTT
TRBJ2-2 TRBV9 NA TRBD2 CASTSGRAGELFF TGTGCCAGCACTAGCGGGAGGGCCGGGGAGCTGTTTTTT
TRBJ1-5 TRBV20-1 few TRBD1 CSASPGTGDQPQHF TGCAGTGCTAGTCCCGGGACAGGGGATCAGCCCCAGCATTTT
TRBJ2-3 TRBV2 few TRBD2 CASSGPFSGGLTDTQYF TGTGCCAGCAGTGGCCCCTTTAGCGGGGGGCTCACAGATACGCAGTATTTT
TRBJ2-3 TRBV5-6 NA TRBD2 CASSSGLAGGPGTQYF TGTGCCAGCAGCTCGGGACTAGCGGGAGGACCGGGTACGCAGTATTTT
TRBJ1-1 TRBV11-2 NA NA CASSLGRNTGAFF TGTGCCAGCAGCTTAGGCCGGAACACTGGAGCTTTCTTT
TRBJ1-1 TRBV29-1 NA TRBD1 CSVAPGGTEAFF TGCAGCGTTGCCCCAGGGGGAACTGAAGCTTTCTTT
TRBJ2-7 TRBV20-1 few NA CSARMAARYEQYF TGCAGTGCCCGAATGGCGGCTAGGTACGAGCAGTACTTC
TRBJ2-3 TRBV7-2 few TRBD2 CASSLAAALLAGSTDTQYF TGTGCCAGCAGCTTAGCGGCCGCCTTACTAGCGGGAAGCACAGATACGCAGTATTTT
TRBJ2-1 TRBV20-1 few TRBD2 CSASGRADNEQFF TGCAGTGCTAGTGGGAGGGCGGACAATGAGCAGTTCTTC
TRBJ2-3 TRBV5-1 NA NA CASSAGPAPRRSTDTQYF TGCGCCAGCAGCGCGGGACCAGCCCCCCGGCGAAGCACAGATACGCAGTATTTT
TRBJ2-7 TRBV20-1 NA NA CSARGATAGHNEQYF TGCAGTGCTAGAGGGGCAACTGCGGGGCACAATGAGCAGTACTTC
TRBJ2-2 TRBV5-1 NA NA CASSVQGLGELFF TGCGCCAGCAGCGTCCAAGGATTAGGGGAGCTGTTTTTT
TRBJ2-3 TRBV4-1 few NA CASSQDRPGGLTDTQYF TGCGCCAGCAGCCAAGATCGACCGGGGGGCCTCACAGATACGCAGTATTTT
TRBJ2-3 TRBV20-1 few NA CSALPGSDTQYF TGCAGTGCTCTACCGGGGTCAGATACGCAGTATTTT
TRBJ2-5 TRBV2 NA NA CTSSEALYHEQYF TGTACCAGCAGTGAAGCGCTTTATCATGAGCAGTACTTC
TRBJ1-5 TRBV2 NA TRBD1 CASSESARDRGNQPQHF TGTGCCAGCAGTGAAAGTGCTAGGGACAGGGGGAATCAGCCCCAGCATTTT
TRBJ1-2 TRBV20-1 NA NA CSALGTLDYGYTF TGCAGTGCTTTAGGGACGCTTGACTATGGCTACACCTTC
TRBJ2-3 TRBV24-1 NA TRBD2 CATSDTGGLADTQYF TGTGCCACCAGTGATACGGGGGGGCTGGCAGATACGCAGTATTTT
TRBJ2-5 TRBV18 NA NA CANSPTLQETQYF TGTGCCAACTCACCGACCCTACAAGAGACCCAGTACTTC
TRBJ2-3 TRBV6-6 NA NA CASSTNKRTDTQYF TGTGCCAGCAGTACGAATAAACGGACAGATACGCAGTATTTT